This is a list of T cell receptor beta chains from one sample in a study of quantifying T cell responses using KT2 cells. TCRdb re-called the UMI-ligation and nested PCR reads with MiXCR, one entry per CDR3 protein. The data contain around 44,000 distinct CDR3 sequences, about a sixth of them singletons. Sequencing used PBMCs spiked with cells of the T cell clone KT2. The receptors stem from a human donor. The CDR3 runs from the conserved cysteine through the conserved F or W. A D gene is named only where the DNA matches it firmly. Some rows have no size entry. The others give once, few or many, or a class for an expanded clone.

CDR3aa	CDR3nt	v_gene	d_gene	abundance	j_gene
CATASKGLAGGYSTDTQYF	TGTGCCACCGCGTCAAAAGGACTAGCGGGAGGGTACAGCACAGATACGCAGTATTTT	TRBV27	TRBD2	NA	TRBJ2-3
CASSYQTGRGRQPQHF	TGTGCCAGCAGTTACCAAACAGGGCGCGGTCGGCAGCCCCAGCATTTT	TRBV6-2/TRBV6-3	NA	NA	TRBJ1-5
CASSFTGGHYGYTF	TGTGCCAGCAGTTTTACGGGAGGTCACTATGGCTACACCTTC	TRBV12-3/TRBV12-4	NA	NA	TRBJ1-2
CASSDWVNNEQFF	TGTGCCAGCAGTGACTGGGTTAACAATGAGCAGTTCTTC	TRBV2	NA	few	TRBJ2-1
CASTGSSSSTDTQYF	TGTGCCAGCACCGGCAGTAGCAGTAGCACAGATACGCAGTATTTT	TRBV2	NA	many	TRBJ2-3
CASSTTGTGANTEAFF	TGTGCCAGTAGCACCACCGGGACAGGTGCGAACACTGAAGCTTTCTTT	TRBV19	TRBD1	NA	TRBJ1-1
CASRWAQGEQYF	TGTGCCAGCAGATGGGCCCAAGGAGAGCAGTACTTC	TRBV2	NA	many	TRBJ2-7
CASSYAGGSSYEQYF	TGTGCCAGCAGTTACGCGGGAGGTAGCTCCTACGAGCAGTACTTC	TRBV6-2/TRBV6-3	TRBD2	NA	TRBJ2-7
CASSPSRSQETQYF	TGTGCCAGCAGCCCTAGTAGGTCCCAAGAGACCCAGTACTTC	TRBV7-2	NA	NA	TRBJ2-5
CASTSGQENTEAFF	NA	TRBV10-2	NA	NA	TRBJ1-1
CASSHPGIRLFF	TGTGCCAGCAGCCACCCCGGGATCAGGCTGTTCTTC	TRBV11-1	NA	NA	TRBJ2-1
CASSPPASNEKLFF	TGTGCCAGCAGTCCCCCGGCTAGTAATGAAAAACTGTTTTTT	TRBV11-2	NA	few	TRBJ1-4
CASSLSTGGVPGTDTQYF	TGTGCCAGCAGCTTATCAACCGGGGGTGTCCCTGGCACAGATACGCAGTATTTT	TRBV7-9	NA	few	TRBJ2-3
CASGVRGTTDTQYF	TGTGCCAGCGGGGTGCGGGGGACCACAGATACGCAGTATTTT	TRBV6-5	TRBD2	NA	TRBJ2-3
CASGIPFTGVGSPLHF	TGTGCCAGCGGTATTCCCTTTACAGGGGTAGGCTCACCCCTCCACTTT	TRBV27	TRBD1	NA	TRBJ1-6
CAISEGQGREKLFF	TGTGCCATCAGTGAGGGCCAGGGGCGCGAAAAACTGTTTTTT	TRBV10-3	NA	few	TRBJ1-4
CSARTGEGYNEQFF	TGCAGTGCTAGGACTGGGGAAGGCTACAATGAGCAGTTCTTC	TRBV20-1	NA	few	TRBJ2-1
CASSFRGTLPQETQYF	TGTGCCAGCAGCTTTAGGGGGACGCTACCTCAAGAGACCCAGTACTTC	TRBV11-2	NA	few	TRBJ2-5
CASSELAENPNEQFF	TGTGCCAGCAGTGAACTAGCGGAGAACCCCAATGAGCAGTTCTTC	TRBV6-4	TRBD2	medium-sized	TRBJ2-1
CASSLSVAGDTDTQYF	TGTGCCAGCAGTTTATCAGTAGCGGGGGACACAGATACGCAGTATTTT	TRBV27	TRBD2	once	TRBJ2-3
CASTPTGDYGYTF	TGTGCCAGTACCCCCACAGGCGACTATGGCTACACCTTC	TRBV6-6	NA	many	TRBJ1-2
CSVTLGLAGYEQYF	TGCAGCGTTACCCTGGGACTAGCGGGGTACGAGCAGTACTTC	TRBV29-1	TRBD2	many	TRBJ2-7
CASSGGGARETQYF	TGTGCCAGCAGTGGAGGGGGGGCTCGAGAGACCCAGTACTTC	TRBV2	NA	NA	TRBJ2-5
CASSEFAGAQDTQYF	TGTGCCAGCAGTGAATTTGCGGGGGCCCAAGATACGCAGTATTTT	TRBV2	NA	NA	TRBJ2-3
CAWSVGAPQPQHF	TGTGCCTGGAGTGTAGGGGCCCCTCAGCCCCAGCATTTT	TRBV30	NA	NA	TRBJ1-5
CATSGGQGKYQPQHF	TGTGCCACCAGCGGAGGACAGGGGAAATATCAGCCCCAGCATTTT	TRBV24-1	TRBD1	NA	TRBJ1-5
CASSETPTGLGTEAFF	TGTGCCAGCAGTGAAACCCCGACAGGTTTGGGGACTGAAGCTTTCTTT	TRBV2	NA	NA	TRBJ1-1
CASSSTSGAADTQYF	TGTGCCAGCAGCTCGACTAGCGGGGCGGCAGATACGCAGTATTTT	TRBV7-2	TRBD2	many	TRBJ2-3